A single sample gave rise to the 5 T cell receptor beta chains below, sequenced in a study of type 1 regulatory T cells. These receptors have no identified antigens. TCRdb called the reads again in MiXCR, with one record for every CDR3 protein. The sample lists about 69,000 distinct CDR3 sequences, 20% occurring once. Overall study findings and caveats: Tr1 cells had a more restricted TCR repertoire than non-Tr1 cells.

Material for sequencing was cultured type 1 regulatory T (Tr1) cells, either the whole culture or a sorted fraction (not recorded which). These receptors came from a human donor in good health.

CDR3 loop: CASSPNLDISYNEQFF. The DNA of the CDR3 is TGTGCCAGCAGTCCTAATTTAGATATCTCCTACAATGAGCAGTTCTTC. The gene calls are TRBV12-3 or TRBV12-4 and TRBJ2-1; D remains unclear. Trimming shortened V by 5 bases and J by 0 bases, and 14 bases separated the two germline ends. There are 16 residues in the CDR3.

This clonotype was detected only a few times. V is TRBV5-1 and J is TRBJ1-2, with 8 bases aligning to TRBD1. The CDR3 totals 14 residues. J gave up 7 bases and V 3 bases, and 8 bases lay outside the gene matches. Looked up from germline, CDR1 is SGHRS and CDR2 is YFSETQ. Written as DNA, the CDR3 is TGCGCCAGCAGCTCTTTTGGACAGGGTGCTGGCTACACCTTC. Its protein is CASSSFGQGAGYTF.

The CDR3 reads CASSLAGVEQYF. DNA for the CDR3: TGTGCCAGCAGCTTAGCGGGAGTCGAGCAGTACTTC. The rearrangement joins TRBV11-1 to TRBJ2-7; a possible D gene is TRBD2 (5 bases). Trimming took 0 bases from V and 6 from J, leaving 6 bases between them. This CDR3 comprises 12 residues. CDR1 and CDR2 (germline): SGHAT, FQDESV (reference sequence).

This clonotype was found many times. The V call is TRBV6-6, the J call TRBJ1-5, with D maybe TRBD1 (5 bases). The CDR3 is 14 amino acids. Deletions cut 7 bases from V and 3 bases from J, with 13 bases between. Looked up from germline, CDR1 is MNHNY and CDR2 is SVGAGI (reference sequence). CDR3 nucleotide sequence: TGTGCCAGCACCTCCGGGGCGATCAATCAGCCCCAGCATTTT. This encodes CASTSGAINQPQHF.

A few counts support this clonotype. The V call is TRBV11-3, the J call TRBJ2-2; D remains ambiguous. Germline values: CDR1 SGHNT, CDR2 YENEEA. The V gene lost 5 bases and the J gene lost 8 bases, with 15 bases spanning the gap. The CDR3 is made up of 14 amino acids. For the CDR3, the DNA is TGTGCCAGCAGCCTGACTTCACTGCGTGGGGAGCTGTTTTTT. As protein: CASSLTSLRGELFF.